This TCR beta chain is drawn from a study of blood T cell repertoires in COVID-19 (dated by TCRdb to the early 2020s). Some background on the complete study: Samples from collaborators originated in the United States, Italy and Spain and spanned both the acute and convalescent phases of COVID-19. The repertoires were released in a freely available public database meant as a resource for research on the immune response to SARS-CoV-2. The dataset comprised deeply sampled blood TCRbeta repertoires from subjects exposed to, actively infected with, or recovered from COVID-19. Samples came from the ongoing ImmuneRACE study (first 160 participants) plus 1,254 subjects from 6 global collaborators. The material from the prospective study consisted of cDNA or gDNA derived from T cells, B-cell-depleted T cells, or PBMCs. Where available, HLA class I and class II types were taken from metadata supplied by the sample provider and were not determined by assay-based typing. A de-identified subject ID, COVID-19 status, age in years and sex were almost always included in the sample metadata. What the study reported, not specific to this receptor: The amount of clinical and demographic metadata varied by source and participant and was provided uncurated.

This clone came up once. Which antigen it targets is not known. Per-base qualities were not stored, and no clone one base away is much larger. Collaborating institutions collected whole blood in K2EDTA tubes following their own protocols. For TCRbeta analysis, collaborators shipped samples as frozen whole blood, isolated PBMCs, or DNA extracted from either of those sample types. The immunoSEQ Assay, a bias-controlled multiplex PCR, was used to amplify TCRbeta CDR3 regions from genomic DNA. The paper's processing steps were these. The number of nucleated cells in each sample was estimated by amplification of reference gene primers within the assay. To quantify the absolute abundance of each unique TCRbeta CDR3 rearrangement, sequence reads were collapsed and filtered. For each sample, productive Simpson clonality was calculated by taking the square root of Simpson's diversity index across productive rearrangements. TCRdb carries this immuneACCESS record with in-frame sequences only. Its versions omit some clonotypes, under half of them owing to an unresolved V gene in the studies checked, with the rest unexplained. V, J and clone size are those of that table, while D and trimming were read from the DNA. The sample includes 45,000 to 60,000 clones, with around 87% observed a single time. 7.4% of the sample rests with the top ten.

Cut back by 2 bases and 2 bases, the V and J ends lie 10 bases apart. The CDR3 runs 14 amino acids, cysteine and phenylalanine included. The CDR3 DNA has 42 bases and is translated from base 1. Sequences MNHEY (CDR1) and SMNVEV (CDR2) are obtained from the germline V gene (reference sequence). This sequence originates from a human donor with active COVID-19. The donor label of this sample is uncertain. The sample comprised peripheral blood. Recombination linked TRBV27 to TRBJ2-7, and TRBD1 may be the D gene, going by 7 matching bases. The sequenced DNA: TGTGCCAGCAGTTTAGGCAGGGGGGCCTACGAGCAGTACTTC. Translation gives CASSLGRGAYEQYF.